The 23 T cell receptor beta chains below come from one sample, sequenced in a study of T-cell reconstitution after alpha-beta-depleted transplantation in children. Using unique molecular identifiers, the investigators prepared the TCRbeta library. TCRdb independently ran MiXCR on the PCR reads; one entry per CDR3 protein. Here the sample spans around 25,000 distinct CDR3 sequences, over 15% being singletons. Sequencing was performed on PBMCs, mostly from graft donor cells, taken 60 days after TCRalphabeta/CD19-depleted stem cell transplant. Receptors originate from a male patient between 2 and 10 years old who had a stem cell transplant for acute lymphoblastic leukemia, so the T cells may come from the graft donor.

The V gene is TRBV30, the J gene TRBJ2-7; D call uncertain. From germline, CDR1 is GTSNPN and CDR2 SVGIG (reference sequence). CDR3 length: 11 residues. Trimming removed 4 bases from V and 1 base from J, with 5 bases in between. The chain's CDR3 is CAWKTSYEQYF. The CDR3 bases are TGTGCCTGGAAGACTTCCTACGAGCAGTACTTC.

This clonotype has a handful of counts. The rearrangement uses TRBV7-6 and TRBJ2-5; tentative D call: TRBD2 (5 bases). This CDR3 contains 14 residues. Looked up from germline, CDR1 is SGHVS and CDR2 is FNYEAQ. Trimming took 8 bases from V and 1 from J, leaving 14 bases between them. The CDR3 DNA sequence: TGTGCCAGCGGACTCGGGCCCACCCAAGAGACCCAGTACTTC. Protein sequence: CASGLGPTQETQYF.

The sample holds many counts of this clonotype. V gene TRBV12-3 or TRBV12-4 combines with J gene TRBJ2-4, with D tentatively TRBD2 (5 bases). This CDR3 contains 16 residues. Deletions cut 5 bases from V and 3 bases from J, with 17 bases between. The CDR3, as DNA: TGTGCCAGCAGTCCCCAAGGGCGAGGAGGCAAAAACATTCAGTACTTC. Amino acid sequence: CASSPQGRGGKNIQYF.

A note on this clonotype: Germline is not matched at one junction end, which may reflect a read error. The CDR3 DNA follows: TGCGCCAACAGCTTGGAACGGGCGGGAGGGGATAATTCACCCCTCCACTTT. Amino acids: CANSLERAGGDNSPLHF. The genes are TRBV5-1 and TRBJ1-6; maybe TRBD1 (5 bases). Germline CDR1 is SGHRS and CDR2 is YFSETQ. The CDR3 extends over 17 amino acids.

Within the sample, this clonotype is medium-sized. The rearrangement joins TRBV18 to TRBJ2-3, with 7 bases lining up with TRBD1. J gave up 1 base and V 3 bases, and 4 bases lay outside the gene matches. The CDR3 has 15 amino acids. Germline-derived CDR1 and CDR2 are KGHSH and LQKENI. CDR3 DNA sequence: TGTGCCAGCTCACCGCCGACAGGGCGCACAGATACGCAGTATTTT. It codes for CASSPPTGRTDTQYF.

This clonotype was seen many times. An end of the junction does not agree with germline; a read error may underlie this. The V and J genes are TRBV7-7 and TRBJ2-1; TRBD2 matches at 10 bases. Germline CDR1 SSHAT, CDR2 FNYEAQ (reference sequence). The CDR3 is 15 amino acids. The CDR3 loop reads CASSSGLAEADEQFF. The DNA of the CDR3 is TGTGCTAGCAGCTCCGGACTAGCGGAGGCGGATGAGCAGTTCTTC.

This clonotype came up many times. The V gene is TRBV15, the J gene TRBJ1-4; no clear D. Between the trimmed V and J ends, which lost 0 bases and 8 bases, there was a span of 16 bases. The CDR3 sequence is 16 residues long. Germline values: CDR1 LNHNV, CDR2 YYDKDF (reference sequence). The CDR3 is CATSRDGQIRNEKLFF. CDR3 DNA: TGTGCCACCAGCAGAGATGGGCAGATCAGGAACGAAAAACTGTTTTTT.

This chain links TRBV5-4 with TRBJ2-1, with 9 bases identical to TRBD2. The CDR3 is 16 residues long. Germline V CDR1 and CDR2: SGHNT, YYREEE (reference sequence). V gave up 3 bases and J gave up 0 bases; unmatched junction bases: 4. The DNA for the CDR3 is TGTGCCAGCAGCTCCCGGACTAGCGCCTCCTACAATGAGCAGTTCTTC. It yields the protein CASSSRTSASYNEQFF.

This clonotype was detected ten times or more. The chain carries TRBV7-8 and TRBJ2-1; weak D call: TRBD2 (5 bases). With 2 bases removed from V and 0 bases from J, the gap between germline ends came to 14 bases. The CDR3 totals 17 residues. Germline V CDR1 and CDR2: SGHVS, FQNEAQ. The CDR3 protein is CASSLPVTGSSYNEQFF. The DNA for the CDR3 is TGTGCCAGCAGCTTACCAGTAACTGGGAGCTCCTACAATGAGCAGTTCTTC.

This clonotype was seen repeatedly, ten times or more. This chain connects TRBV24-1 to TRBJ2-5, with TRBD1 as a possible D gene (6 bases). Germline V CDR1 and CDR2: KGHDR, SFDVKD. Trimming pared 11 bases from V and 5 bases from J, leaving 17 bases between. The CDR3 is made up of 13 amino acids. CDR3 sequence (DNA): TGTGCCAGGAACCGGGACACGGGGGAGACCCAGTACTTC. Its translation: CARNRDTGETQYF.

This clonotype was seen at least ten times. This sequence joins TRBV9 and TRBJ2-3; the match to TRBD2 covers 10 bases. Germline V gene sequence: CDR1 SGDLS, CDR2 YYNGEE. Germline trimming cut 4 bases from V and 1 base from J; bases unmatched to any gene: 6. The CDR3 spans 16 residues. The CDR3 DNA reads TGTGCCAGCAGCCCTGTAGCGGGGGGACGCACAGATACGCAGTATTTT. Translating it yields CASSPVAGGRTDTQYF.

This rearrangement joins TRBV7-9 to TRBJ1-2; no clear D. The V end lost 1 base, the J end lost 5 bases, and 17 bases lay between the germline ends. From germline, CDR1 is SEHNR and CDR2 FQNEAQ (reference sequence). The length of the CDR3 is 16 residues. CDR3 coding DNA: TGTGCCAGCAGCTTAGGAAGGACCGCTAATATTTATGGCTACACCTTC. Translating it yields CASSLGRTANIYGYTF.

Ten or more counts support this clonotype. The chain couples TRBV7-2 to TRBJ1-2; the D is unclear. Trimming cost V 1 base and J 2 bases, with 11 bases left between them. CDR1 and CDR2 (germline): SGHTA, FQGNSA. The CDR3 has 15 residues. In DNA, the CDR3 is TGTGCCAGCAGCTTAGGTGGAGGCAGGAACTATGGCTACACCTTC. Protein sequence: CASSLGGGRNYGYTF.

Ten or more counts support this clonotype. The V call is TRBV7-2, the J call TRBJ2-7, with 8 bases aligning to TRBD2. Germline V gene lookup returns CDR1 SGHTA and CDR2 FQGNSA. The CDR3 totals 16 residues. V gave up 1 base and J gave up 6 bases; unmatched junction bases: 11. The CDR3 here is CASSLVVGLAGFEQYF. In nucleotides, the CDR3 is TGTGCCAGCAGCTTAGTTGTTGGACTAGCCGGATTCGAGCAGTACTTC.

This clonotype was observed a handful of times. This chain connects TRBV11-2 to TRBJ2-1; D unresolved. Germline-derived CDR1 and CDR2 are SGHAT and FQNNGV. This CDR3 spans 16 amino acids. V was trimmed by 2 bases and J by 9 bases, leaving 20 bases between them. CDR3 bases: TGTGCCAGCAGCTTACTCGACCTCTGGCTACGGAGTGAGCAGTTCTTC. Translation: CASSLLDLWLRSEQFF.

This clonotype showed up many times. The chain carries TRBV20-1 and TRBJ2-4; D is ambiguous. The CDR3 runs to 15 residues. V was pared by 5 bases and J by 2 bases, with 16 bases between. Germline-derived CDR1 and CDR2 are DFQATT and SNEGSKA (reference sequence). The CDR3 spells CSAASVRVPKNIQYF. The CDR3 DNA reads TGCAGTGCTGCCTCCGTCCGGGTGCCCAAAAACATTCAGTACTTC.

This clonotype was counted at least ten times. V usage is TRBV7-8 and J usage is TRBJ2-3; 7 nucleotides agree with TRBD1. The V gene's germline CDR1 is SGHVS and CDR2 FQNEAQ. CDR3 length: 15 amino acids. The V gene end was trimmed by 8 bases and the J gene end by 0 bases; junction bases not matched to a gene: 8. The CDR3 spells CASSFEGASTDTQYF. Here the CDR3 DNA reads TGTGCCAGCTCGTTTGAGGGGGCGAGCACAGATACGCAGTATTTT.

This clonotype was seen at least ten times. CDR3 sequence: CASSLRGRSGELFF. CDR3 bases: TGTGCCAGCAGTCTCAGGGGGCGAAGCGGGGAGCTGTTTTTT. This chain uses TRBV7-2 with TRBJ2-2, with 8 bases aligning to TRBD1. The CDR3 sequence is 14 residues long. The V segment lost 6 bases and the J segment 7 bases; nucleotides outside the gene matches: 7. Germline CDR1 and CDR2: SGHTA and FQGNSA.

This clonotype was seen at least ten times. This rearrangement joins TRBV5-1 to TRBJ2-7; D could derive from TRBD1 or TRBD2 (5 bases each). Germline V gene lookup returns CDR1 SGHRS and CDR2 YFSETQ. Trimming removed 5 bases from V and 5 bases from J, with 20 bases in between. The CDR3 covers 15 residues. As DNA, the CDR3 is TGCGCCAGCAGTTCCGGGACCTACCTGGCCCACGAGCAGTACTTC. Encoded protein: CASSSGTYLAHEQYF.

This chain connects TRBV7-9 to TRBJ2-1, with D perhaps TRBD1 (5 bases). Germline CDR1 SEHNR, CDR2 FQNEAQ (reference sequence). The V gene lost 3 bases and the J gene lost 9 bases, with 9 bases spanning the gap. The CDR3 has 12 residues. The CDR3 loop reads CASSFQGTEQFF. CDR3 coding DNA: TGTGCCAGCAGCTTCCAGGGTACTGAGCAGTTCTTC.

Within the sample, this clonotype is medium-sized (0.01 to 0.1%). The gene calls are TRBV7-9 and TRBJ2-7; maybe TRBD2 (5 bases). CDR1 is SEHNR and CDR2 is FQNEAQ in the germline V gene (reference sequence). Trimming cost V 1 base and J 7 bases, with 23 bases left between them. The CDR3 spans 17 residues. The CDR3 DNA reads TGTGCCAGCAGCTTAGGGGGAGTCGGGGAGTCTCGGTGGGAGCAGTACTTC. This gives the protein CASSLGGVGESRWEQYF.

V usage is TRBV25-1 and J usage is TRBJ2-6; TRBD1 aligns across 10 bases. The J segment lost 2 bases and the V segment lost 6 bases, leaving 7 bases of the junction unmatched. The CDR3 has 17 residues. The germline V gene encodes CDR1 MGHDK and CDR2 SYGVNS. The CDR3 bases are TGTGCCAGCAGCCAAACCGGGACAGGGGCTGGGGCCAACGTCCTGACTTTC. Its protein is CASSQTGTGAGANVLTF.

This clonotype was recorded many times. The chain employs TRBV12-3 or TRBV12-4 and TRBJ2-1, with TRBD2 as a possible D gene (7 bases). Trimming pared 1 base from V and 9 bases from J, leaving 13 bases between. CDR3 size: 14 residues. CDR3 in amino acids: CASSLGGGAGEQFF. The CDR3 DNA reads TGTGCCAGCAGTTTAGGGGGGGGGGCAGGTGAGCAGTTCTTC.